This TCR beta chain was retrieved from a study of shared clonotypes between healthy human individuals. Some clones are missing from TCRdb's copy, which holds only in-frame ones; the method was immunoSEQ multiplex PCR. The table has 2 million to 2.5 million clones, approximately 93% seen once; the top ten hold about 0.39%. This clone was seen just once. The receptor was derived from a man younger than 35 in good health. Some clones in this sample may be carry-over from other donors' samples. Sample: naive CD4+ T cells from PBMCs. As for subset: CD45RA+ positively selected.

This CDR3 reads CASSQDNGDTIYF. The CDR3 DNA sequence: TGTGCCAGCAGCCAAGATAACGGGGACACCATATATTTT. This chain joins TRBV14 and TRBJ1-3; no clear D. The ends were cut back, 0 bases at V and 8 bases at J, with 8 bases in the middle. The CDR3 spans 13 residues. Germline V gives CDR1 SGHDN, CDR2 FVKESK.